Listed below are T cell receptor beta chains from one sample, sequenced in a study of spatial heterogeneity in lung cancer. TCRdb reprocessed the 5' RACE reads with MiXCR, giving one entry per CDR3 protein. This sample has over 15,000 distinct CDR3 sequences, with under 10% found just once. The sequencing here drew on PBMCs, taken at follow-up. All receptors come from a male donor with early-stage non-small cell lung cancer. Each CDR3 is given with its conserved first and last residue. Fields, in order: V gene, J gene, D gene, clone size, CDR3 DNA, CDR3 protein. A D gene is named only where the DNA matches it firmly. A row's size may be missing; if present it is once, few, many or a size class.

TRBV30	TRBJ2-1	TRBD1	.	TGTGCCTGGAGTCTGCGTGGACAGGGTCTCTTGAATGAGCAGTTCTTC	CAWSLRGQGLLNEQFF
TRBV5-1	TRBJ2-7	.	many	TGCGCCAGCAGCTTGGAAGGGTACGAGCAGTACTTC	CASSLEGYEQYF
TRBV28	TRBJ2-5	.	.	TGTGCCACCCAGTATGAGTTGGGTCCCCAAGAGACCCAGTACTTC	CATQYELGPQETQYF
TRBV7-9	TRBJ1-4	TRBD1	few	TGTGCCAGCAGCTTGGACAGGGGGCTAGAAAAACTGTTTTTT	CASSLDRGLEKLFF
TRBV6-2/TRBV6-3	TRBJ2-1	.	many	TGTGCCAGCAGTACTTACAATGAGCAGTTCTTC	CASSTYNEQFF
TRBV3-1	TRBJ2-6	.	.	TGTGCCAGCAGCCGAGCAGGGTTACTGTCTGGGGCCAACGTCCTGACTTTC	CASSRAGLLSGANVLTF
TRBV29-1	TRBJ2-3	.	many	TGCAGCGCGGTCACAGATACGCAGTATTTT	CSAVTDTQYF
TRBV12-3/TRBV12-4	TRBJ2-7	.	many	TGTGCCAGCAGTTTAGGGCCAGTCTCCTACGAGCAGTACTTC	CASSLGPVSYEQYF
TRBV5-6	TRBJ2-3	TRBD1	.	TGTGCCAGCAGCGCTGAGACAGGGTACATCGCAGATACGCAGTATTTT	CASSAETGYIADTQYF
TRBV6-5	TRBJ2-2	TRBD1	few	TGTGCCAGCCTAGACAACAGGGGAGTGGCCGGGGAGCTGTTTTTT	CASLDNRGVAGELFF
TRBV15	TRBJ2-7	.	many	TGTGCCACCAGCAGAGATGGAGGGGCTACCTACGAGCAGTACTTC	CATSRDGGATYEQYF
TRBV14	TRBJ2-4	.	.	TGTGCCAGCAGCCGAGCCCGAGGGATTCAGTACTTC	CASSRARGIQYF
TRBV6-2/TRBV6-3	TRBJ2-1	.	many	TGTGCCAGCAGTTGGCGTCGGGGGAAGCAGTTCTTC	CASSWRRGKQFF
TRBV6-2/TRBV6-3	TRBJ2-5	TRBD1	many	TGTGCCAGCAGTCGACAGGGGCCAGAGACCCAGTACTTC	CASSRQGPETQYF
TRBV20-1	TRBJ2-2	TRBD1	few	TGCAGTGCTTCTGCACAGGGGGCGAACACCGGGGAGCTGTTTTTT	CSASAQGANTGELFF
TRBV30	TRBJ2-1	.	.	TGTGCCTGGAGTGTAAGGGGCCTAGCGAACTACAATGAGCAGTTCTTC	CAWSVRGLANYNEQFF
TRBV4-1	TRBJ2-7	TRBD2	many	TGCGCCAGCAGCCAACTTCTAGCGGGAGAAGACGAGCAGTACTTC	CASSQLLAGEDEQYF
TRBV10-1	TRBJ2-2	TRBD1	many	TGCGCCAGCAGTGGCCCCCTGACAGGGAGAATGGCCGGGGAGCTGTTTTTT	CASSGPLTGRMAGELFF
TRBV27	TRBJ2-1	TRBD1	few	TGTGCCAGCAGTAAAAGACAGGGCTCCCCCGTGGATGAGCAGTTCTTC	CASSKRQGSPVDEQFF
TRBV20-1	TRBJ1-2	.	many	TGCAGTGCTAGGAGCCAGTATGGACGTGGCTACACCTTC	CSARSQYGRGYTF
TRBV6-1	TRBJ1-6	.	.	TGTGCCAGCACCCAGACCAGGGACTATAATTCACCCCTCCACTTT	CASTQTRDYNSPLHF
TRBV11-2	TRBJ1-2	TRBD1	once	TGTGCCAGCAGCTGGACAGGGGACGGCTACACCTTC	CASSWTGDGYTF
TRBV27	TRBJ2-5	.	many	TGTGCCAGCACCCTTGGGAAGGGGGGGCAGGGGACCCAGTACTTC	CASTLGKGGQGTQYF
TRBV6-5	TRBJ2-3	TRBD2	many	TGTGCCAGCAGTTACGAGCGGGAGGGCCGAAACACAGATACGCAGTATTTT	CASSYEREGRNTDTQYF
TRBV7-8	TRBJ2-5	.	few	TGTGCCAGCAGCGGTATCGGGGGAGGAGAGACCCAGTACTTC	CASSGIGGGETQYF
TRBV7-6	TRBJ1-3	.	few	TGTGCCAGCAGCTTAGAGTCCCCCCGTTACGGAAACACCATATATTTT	CASSLESPRYGNTIYF
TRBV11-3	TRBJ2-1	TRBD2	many	TGTGCCAGCAGCTTATCGGGGGGGGCTAGCAATGAGCAGTTCTTC	CASSLSGGASNEQFF
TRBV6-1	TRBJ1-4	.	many	TGTGCCAGCAGTGTGCACATCGAGGAAAAACTGTTTTTT	CASSVHIEEKLFF
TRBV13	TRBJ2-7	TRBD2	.	TGTGCCAGCAGCTTGACGGGACTAAGTGAGGTTAATTTCTACGAGCAGTACTTC	CASSLTGLSEVNFYEQYF
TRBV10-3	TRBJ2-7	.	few	TGTGCCATCAGTGAGCCACAGGGACGGGTCAGCTCCTACGAGCAGTACTTC	CAISEPQGRVSSYEQYF
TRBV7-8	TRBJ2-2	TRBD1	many	TGTGCCAGCAGCTCCCGACAGGGGGACACCGGGGAGCTGTTTTTT	CASSSRQGDTGELFF
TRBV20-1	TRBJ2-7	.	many	TGCAGTGCTAACCCTTCGTGGCGGGCAGACTCCTACGAGCAGTACTTC	CSANPSWRADSYEQYF
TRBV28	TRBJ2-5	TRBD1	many	TGTGCCAGCAGTTTCTACAGGGGATTCCAAGAGACCCAGTACTTC	CASSFYRGFQETQYF
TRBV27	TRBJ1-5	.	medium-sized	TGTGCCAGCAGACTCCATGTCAATCAGCCCCAGCATTTT	CASRLHVNQPQHF
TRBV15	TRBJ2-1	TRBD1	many	TGTGCCACCAGCAGGACAGGGTCCTCCTACAATGAGCAGTTCTTC	CATSRTGSSYNEQFF
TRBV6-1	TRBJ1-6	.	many	TGTGCCAGCAGTGAAGAAATAAAGTGGAAAAATTCACCCCTCCACTTT	CASSEEIKWKNSPLHF
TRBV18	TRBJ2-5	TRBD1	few	TGTGCCAGCTCATGGGACAGGGGGTTCCAAGAGACCCAGTACTTC	CASSWDRGFQETQYF
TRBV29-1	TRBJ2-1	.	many	TGCAGCGCCCCTCGGACGCAACTCAATGAGCAGTTCTTC	CSAPRTQLNEQFF
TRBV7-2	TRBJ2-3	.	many	TGTGCCAGCAGCTCCACGGGAAACCTTGCAGATACGCAGTATTTT	CASSSTGNLADTQYF
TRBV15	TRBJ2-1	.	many	TGTGCCACCAGTGTTCGGGCGGTTAGCTCCTACAATGAGCAGTTCTTC	CATSVRAVSSYNEQFF
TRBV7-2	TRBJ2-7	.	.	TGTGCCAGCAGCCCAGACTACGCGACGGTCGAGCAGTACTTC	CASSPDYATVEQYF
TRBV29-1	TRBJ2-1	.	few	TGCAGCGGTAACCAGCGGGACAATGAGCAGTTCTTC	CSGNQRDNEQFF